This T cell receptor beta chain came from a study of blood T cell repertoires in COVID-19. Sequenced by immunoSEQ multiplex PCR; TCRdb stores in-frame clones only, minus some. The data contain some 90,000 clones, around 90% of them singletons. Trimming at V came to 8 bases and at J to 1 base, leaving 12 bases not matched to a gene. This CDR3 comprises 16 residues. The germline gives CDR1 MNHEY, CDR2 SMNVEV (reference sequence). Sequenced input: peripheral blood. The TCR comes from a woman in her forties or fifties in a cohort sampled during active COVID-19. The rearrangement uses TRBV27 and TRBJ1-1; 8 positions match TRBD1. CDR3 nucleotides: TGTGCCAGCCGAGCTTTACCCGGGACAGGGAACACTGAAGCTTTCTTT. This codes for CASRALPGTGNTEAFF.